This T cell receptor (beta chain) was recorded in a study of human T cells and chemical hapten exposure. Study-wide context: On roughly 2 cm by roughly 2 cm of upper inner arm skin, sensitization was performed with 2% DPC. It was small differences in pooled library volume that mainly caused per-sample TCR yields to vary. Findings and limits, study-wide: Counts of TCRs above 1 in 1000 frequency stayed unchanged with DPC sensitization.

Time point here: patch test 1, 2 weeks after DPC sensitization. The treatment here: therapeutic diphenylcyclopropenone sensitization with weekly scalp DPC. Blood, whole and unfractionated, served as the source for total RNA extraction. CDR1 is SQVTM and CDR2 is ANQGSEA in the germline V gene. The CDR3 spans 13 residues. Trimming stripped 5 bases from V and 5 bases from J, with 12 bases between. Single cDNA molecules in the library carried unique molecular identifiers attached during preparation. One entry per CDR3 protein results from TCRdb running MiXCR on the RACE reads. The table has about 52,000 distinct CDR3 sequences, roughly 11% seen once. There are many counts of this clonotype. As yet, its antigen is unknown.

This sequence originates from a woman in her thirties or forties with alopecia areata. Some clones in this sample may be carry-over from other donors' samples. This chain connects TRBV29-1 to TRBJ1-4; D is undetermined. The sequencing here drew on whole blood, taken in connection with sensitization to the hapten diphenylcyclopropenone (DPC). The CDR3 sequence: CSVPGSQNEKLFF. The CDR3 DNA is TGCAGCGTTCCCGGCAGCCAGAATGAAAAACTGTTTTTT.